Below, 18 T cell receptor beta chains from the same sample are listed, as sequenced in a study of T cells in Graves' hyperthyroidism and ophthalmopathy. TCR beta CDR3 sequences were amplified from RNA transcripts. An initial round of RT-PCR targeting the TCR CDR3 relied on the HTBI primer set. From the multiplex PCR reads, TCRdb called clonotypes with MiXCR, one entry per CDR3 protein. The profile shows around 600,000 distinct CDR3 sequences, approximately 15% of them singletons. The sample comprised blood. Receptors originate from a woman aged 18-29 years with Graves' ophthalmopathy.

This clonotype showed up many times. V and J are TRBV6-6 and TRBJ2-1; D ambiguous. This CDR3 region has 15 residues. The germline gives CDR1 MNHNY, CDR2 SVGAGI (reference sequence). V gave up 3 bases and J gave up 6 bases, with 15 bases separating them. CDR3 amino acids: CASSYGLYGPNEQFF. The CDR3 coding sequence is TGTGCCAGCAGTTATGGGCTGTACGGCCCCAATGAGCAGTTCTTC.

In its sample, this clonotype was seen many times. The chain carries TRBV10-3 and TRBJ2-1, with D perhaps matching TRBD2 (5 bases). V was trimmed by 0 bases and J by 4 bases, leaving 19 bases between them. The CDR3 sequence is 18 residues long. CDR1 ENHRY and CDR2 SYGVKD come from the germline V gene. The CDR3 region has the DNA TGTGCCATCAGTGAGTCGAAGCGCGCGAGAGCGGCTTACAATGAGCAGTTCTTC. Translation: CAISESKRARAAYNEQFF.

This clonotype occurred a few times. V is TRBV5-6 and J is TRBJ2-3; D gene ambiguous. Trimming shortened V by 4 bases and J by 5 bases, and 8 bases separated the two germline ends. The CDR3 runs to 12 residues. The germline V gene has CDR1 SGHDT and CDR2 YYEEEE. CDR3 sequence: CASSVVEDTQYF. The CDR3, as DNA: TGTGCCAGCAGCGTTGTCGAAGATACGCAGTATTTT.

Ten or more counts support this clonotype. This rearrangement joins TRBV7-6 to TRBJ2-3; 9 nucleotides align to TRBD2. V shed 4 bases, J shed 6 bases, and the junction held 5 bases outside the gene matches. Germline V gene lookup returns CDR1 SGHVS and CDR2 FNYEAQ. The CDR3 spans 14 residues. In DNA form, the CDR3 reads TGTGCCAGCAGCTCCCGGACTAGCGCTGATACGCAGTATTTT. The encoded protein is CASSSRTSADTQYF.

The V gene is TRBV7-9, the J gene TRBJ1-6, with 7 bases aligning to TRBD1. Germline-derived CDR1 and CDR2 are SEHNR and FQNEAQ (reference sequence). The CDR3 is 17 amino acids. After removal of 5 bases from V and 6 bases from J, the junction contained 13 bases not matched to a gene. DNA for the CDR3: TGTGCCAGCAGCCCGAGAGGCCCGGGACAGCTTAATTCACCCCTCCACTTT. It specifies CASSPRGPGQLNSPLHF.

The V and J genes are TRBV5-1 and TRBJ2-5; D might be TRBD2 (5 bases). From germline, CDR1 is SGHRS and CDR2 YFSETQ. With 4 bases removed from V and 1 base from J, the gap between germline ends came to 11 bases. The CDR3 extends over 14 amino acids. Here the CDR3 reads CASSPRGFQETQYF. The CDR3 bases are TGCGCCAGCAGCCCCCGGGGATTCCAAGAGACCCAGTACTTC.

The V gene is TRBV20-1, the J gene TRBJ2-3, with 7 bases identical to TRBD2. This CDR3 is 16 amino acids long. V was pared by 0 bases and J by 0 bases, with 6 bases of the junction left unmatched. Germline V gene sequence: CDR1 DFQATT, CDR2 SNEGSKA (reference sequence). CDR3 bases: TGCAGTGCTAGAGATCTCCTAGCGGCAAGCACAGATACGCAGTATTTT. Translated: CSARDLLAASTDTQYF.

This clonotype was detected ten times or more. The chain uses TRBV6-2 or TRBV6-3 and TRBJ2-1, with D possibly matching TRBD1 (6 bases). The V and J ends lost 4 bases and 3 bases respectively, with 13 bases between them. The CDR3 contains 15 residues. Germline lookup yields CDR1 MNHEY and CDR2 SVGEGT. Written as DNA, the CDR3 is TGTGCCAGCAGTTCCCCCCGGGACAACTACAATGAGCAGTTCTTC. It yields the protein CASSSPRDNYNEQFF.

This clonotype showed up many times. This chain joins TRBV11-3 and TRBJ1-1; no clear D. Trimming took off 2 bases at V and 1 base at J, with 8 bases between the two ends. This CDR3 has 14 residues. Per the germline V gene, CDR1 is SGHNT and CDR2 is YENEEA. CDR3 amino acids: CASSLIVGNTEAFF. The DNA for the CDR3 is TGTGCCAGCAGCTTAATCGTAGGGAACACTGAAGCTTTCTTT.

In this sample, this clonotype turned up many times. The chain has TRBV11-2 and TRBJ2-5, with no clear D. The V gene lost 0 bases and the J gene lost 5 bases, with 4 bases spanning the gap. This CDR3 comprises 12 residues. Germline values: CDR1 SGHAT, CDR2 FQNNGV. The CDR3 loop reads CASSLDRETQYF. The CDR3, as DNA: TGTGCCAGCAGCTTAGATCGTGAGACCCAGTACTTC.

The rearrangement links TRBV12-3 or TRBV12-4 to TRBJ2-1; TRBD2 agrees at 14 bases. V dropped 5 bases and J dropped 8; count of bases not matched to a gene: 8. This CDR3 is built from 16 residues. The CDR3 DNA follows: TGTGCCAGCAGTACCGGGACTAGCGGGAGTACCTATGAGCAGTTCTTC. Translation: CASSTGTSGSTYEQFF.

There are many counts of this clonotype. CDR3 loop: CSGGSYNEQFF. The CDR3 bases are TGCAGCGGGGGGAGTTACAATGAGCAGTTCTTC. The gene calls are TRBV20-1 and TRBJ2-1; 7 nucleotides agree with TRBD2. Germline CDR1 is DFQATT and CDR2 is SNEGSKA (reference sequence). The CDR3 consists of 11 residues.

This clonotype was counted between two and nine times. The chain combines TRBV16 with TRBJ2-1, with a tentative D call TRBD1 (5 bases). V gave up 5 bases and J gave up 4 bases, with 9 bases separating them. CDR3 length: 13 amino acids. Germline V gives CDR1 KGHSY, CDR2 FQNENV. The DNA for the CDR3 is TGTGCCAGCAGCGAACAGGCTTACAATGAGCAGTTCTTC. As protein: CASSEQAYNEQFF.

This clonotype was detected many times. The chain recombines TRBV20-1 with TRBJ1-1; D remains ambiguous. Germline V gives CDR1 DFQATT, CDR2 SNEGSKA (reference sequence). The CDR3 runs 13 residues. Trimming stripped 1 base from V and 3 bases from J, with 9 bases between. In DNA form, the CDR3 reads TGCAGTGCTAGAGCCGGGTCGTACACTGAAGCTTTCTTT. It codes for CSARAGSYTEAFF.

Details on this clonotype: One junction end disagrees with the germline gene, perhaps due to a read error. This chain uses TRBV19 with TRBJ2-7, with 12 bases identical to TRBD1. This CDR3 contains 15 residues. Looked up from germline, CDR1 is LNHDA and CDR2 is SQIVND (reference sequence). DNA for the CDR3: TGTGCCAGTAGTATAGGGGACAGGGGGCCCTACAAGCAGTACTTC. This sequence encodes CASSIGDRGPYKQYF.

This clonotype was detected ten times or more. The J gene is TRBJ2-7, the V gene TRBV18; D uncertain. V was clipped by 6 bases and J by 0 bases, with 15 bases between them. The CDR3 contains 15 residues. The germline gives CDR1 KGHSH, CDR2 LQKENI. The CDR3 DNA reads as TGTGCCAGCTCCCCTTCTATCCAAACCTCCTACGAGCAGTACTTC. It translates to CASSPSIQTSYEQYF. Full variable domain (outside the CDR3, taken from reference TRBV18 and TRBJ2-7): NAGVMQNPRHLVRRRGQEARLRCSPMKGHSHVYWYRQLPEEGLKFMVYLQKENIIDESGMPKERFSAEFPKEGPSILRIQQVVRGDSAAYFCASSPSIQTSYEQYFGPGTRLTVT.

This clonotype was counted many times. The chain combines TRBV28 with TRBJ2-3, with TRBD2 identical over 9 bases. The CDR3 is 18 amino acids. The V gene end was trimmed by 3 bases and the J gene end by 4 bases; junction bases not matched to a gene: 14. The germline gives CDR1 MDHEN, CDR2 SYDVKM. CDR3 nucleotide sequence: TGTGCCAGCAGTTTGTACCTTGGGCTAGCGGGACCATCAGATACGCAGTATTTT. Encoded protein: CASSLYLGLAGPSDTQYF.

This clonotype has ten or more counts. The chain has TRBV6-2 or TRBV6-3 and TRBJ2-7; 9 bases agree with TRBD1. The germline CDR1 and CDR2 sequences are MNHEY and SVGEGT. Trimming took 5 bases from V and 5 from J; bases not matched to a gene: 7. The CDR3 spans 14 residues. For the CDR3, the DNA is TGTGCCAGCAGTAGGACAGGGGTTCCCCACGAGCAGTACTTC. This codes for CASSRTGVPHEQYF.